Listed here are 22 T cell receptor beta chains from one sample, sequenced in a study of T cell responses to AZD1222 COVID-19 vaccine. Method: immunoSEQ multiplex PCR; TCRdb's copy keeps in-frame clones and lacks some. Among around 79,000 clones listed, 87% were seen once. This sample comprised peripheral blood, obtained on day 0 of AZD1222 vaccination. The receptors were sampled from an adult in good health.

The rearrangement links TRBV7-9 to TRBJ1-5; 12 positions agree with TRBD1. The V and J ends lost 3 bases and 14 bases, in that order; junction bases with no gene match: 8. The V gene's germline CDR1 is SEHNR and CDR2 FQNEAQ (reference sequence). The CDR3 runs to 14 residues. In nucleotides, the CDR3 is TGTGCCAGCAGCTTCCCGGGACAGGGGGCTACCAAGCATTTT. This gives the protein CASSFPGQGATKHF. Variable domain in full (rest from reference TRBV7-9 and TRBJ1-5): DTGVSQNPRHKITKRGQNVTFRCDPISEHNRLYWYRQTLGQGPEFLTYFQNEAQLEKSRLLSDRFSAERPKGSFSTLEIQRTEQGDSAMYLCASSFPGQGATKHFGDGTRLSIL.

The rearrangement links TRBV18 to TRBJ1-1; 11 bases align to TRBD1. V dropped 6 bases and J dropped 3; count of bases not matched to a gene: 9. The CDR3 runs 16 residues. Germline CDR1 reads KGHSH; CDR2 reads LQKENI. The CDR3 spells CASSRRTGGGDTEAFF. The CDR3 region has the DNA TGTGCCAGCTCCCGAAGGACAGGGGGCGGGGACACTGAAGCTTTCTTT.

The chain combines TRBV10-2 with TRBJ1-1, with a possible D match to TRBD1 (6 bases). This CDR3 is built from 13 residues. Trimming took 5 bases from V and 5 from J, leaving 12 bases between them. CDR1 and CDR2 from the germline V gene are WSHSY and SAAADI. In DNA form, the CDR3 reads TGCGCCAGCAGTTTACAGGGACCGACTGAAGCTTTCTTT. This translates into CASSLQGPTEAFF.

The chain couples TRBV19 to TRBJ2-5, with 7 bases aligning to TRBD2. CDR1 LNHDA and CDR2 SQIVND come from the germline V gene (reference sequence). V gave up 2 bases and J gave up 4 bases; unmatched junction bases: 10. The CDR3 has 16 amino acids. The CDR3 protein is CASSIRGGSRGETQYF. CDR3 coding DNA: TGTGCCAGTAGTATAAGGGGCGGGAGCCGCGGAGAGACCCAGTACTTC.

The chain employs TRBV3-1 (or the pseudogene TRBV3-2) and TRBJ2-1; 10 bases map to TRBD2. The CDR3 totals 20 residues. Germline lookup yields CDR1 LGHDT and CDR2 YNNKEL (reference sequence). V lost 4 bases and J lost 3; bases outside the gene matches: 18. The CDR3 protein is CASSPPGGTAGLADYNEQFF. CDR3 sequence (DNA): TGTGCCAGCAGCCCCCCTGGGGGGACAGCAGGACTAGCGGACTACAATGAGCAGTTCTTC.

This chain links TRBV5-4 with TRBJ1-1; D might be TRBD1 (5 bases). Germline V CDR1 and CDR2: SGHNT, YYREEE (reference sequence). With 1 base removed from V and 0 bases from J, the gap between germline ends came to 10 bases. This CDR3 comprises 15 residues. The CDR3 DNA is TGTGCCAGCAGCTTGTGGGGGTTCATGAACACTGAAGCTTTCTTT. This sequence encodes CASSLWGFMNTEAFF. Drawing the rest from reference TRBV5-4 and TRBJ1-1, the complete variable domain is ETGVTQSPTHLIKTRGQQVTLRCSSQSGHNTVSWYQQALGQGPQFIFQYYREEENGRGNFPPRFSGLQFPNYSSELNVNALELDDSALYLCASSLWGFMNTEAFFGQGTRLTVV.

J is TRBJ1-2 and V is TRBV4-1; 8 nucleotides match TRBD1. V was clipped by 0 bases and J by 4 bases; unmatched bases: 7. Germline V CDR1 and CDR2: MGHRA, YSYEKL. The CDR3 covers 16 residues. The CDR3 sequence: CASSQDVRGLAYGYTF. The CDR3 region has the DNA TGCGCCAGCAGCCAAGACGTCAGGGGGCTTGCCTATGGCTACACCTTC.

The V gene is TRBV6-5, the J gene TRBJ1-2; D gene unclear. Germline V gene lookup returns CDR1 MNHEY and CDR2 SVGAGI. The length of the CDR3 is 15 residues. V gave up 6 bases and J gave up 4 bases, with 18 bases separating them. This chain's CDR3 is CASSLTRSSSYGYTF. As DNA, the CDR3 is TGTGCCAGCAGCCTAACGAGAAGCTCGAGCTATGGCTACACCTTC.

The CDR3 region has the DNA TGTGCCAGCAGTTGGACTAGCGGGAGCACAGATACGCAGTATTTT. This translates into CASSWTSGSTDTQYF. V gene TRBV27 combines with J gene TRBJ2-3; TRBD2 matches 11 bases. CDR3 size: 15 residues. Trimming removed 4 bases from V and 0 bases from J; junction bases left unmatched: 0. CDR1 MNHEY and CDR2 SMNVEV come from the germline V gene (reference sequence).

The chain combines TRBV27 with TRBJ1-5; D is possibly TRBD1 (6 bases). Trimming pared 1 base from V and 2 bases from J, leaving 12 bases between. In germline, CDR1 is MNHEY, CDR2 SMNVEV (reference sequence). The CDR3 has 16 residues. CDR3 nucleotide sequence: TGTGCCAGCAGTTTATGGGGAGGGGGGGGCAATCAGCCCCAGCATTTT. Translating it yields CASSLWGGGGNQPQHF.

This sequence joins TRBV27 and TRBJ1-1, with a possible D match to TRBD1 (6 bases). V was shortened by 5 bases and J by 1 base, with 17 bases between the two germline ends. The CDR3 is 16 residues long. Per the germline V gene, CDR1 is MNHEY and CDR2 is SMNVEV (reference sequence). The CDR3 reads CASSTLLRGQNTEAFF. Here the CDR3 DNA reads TGTGCCAGCAGTACCCTCTTGCGGGGGCAGAACACTGAAGCTTTCTTT.

The chain employs TRBV4-2 and TRBJ2-1, with 8 bases matching TRBD1. The CDR3 is 14 residues long. Germline V CDR1 and CDR2: LGHNA, YNFKEQ. J gave up 10 bases and V 5 bases, and 10 bases lay outside the gene matches. CDR3: CASSSRTGWNEQFF. The CDR3 nucleotides read TGTGCCAGCAGCTCACGGACAGGGTGGAACGAGCAGTTCTTC.

A few counts support this clone. The V and J genes are TRBV7-9 and TRBJ2-2; D might be TRBD2 (6 bases). Trimming stripped 1 base from V and 4 bases from J, with 10 bases between. CDR3 length: 15 amino acids. From germline, CDR1 is SEHNR and CDR2 FQNEAQ (reference sequence). In DNA form, the CDR3 reads TGTGCCAGCAGCTTAGAAGCGGGCCGCACCGGGGAGCTGTTTTTT. Its translation: CASSLEAGRTGELFF.

The rearrangement links TRBV5-4 to TRBJ2-7; D unclear. Germline lookup yields CDR1 SGHNT and CDR2 YYREEE (reference sequence). CDR3 size: 11 residues. Trimming took off 4 bases at V and 1 base at J, with 3 bases between the two ends. The CDR3 region has the DNA TGTGCCAGCAGCAGTTCCTACGAGCAGTACTTC. Protein product: CASSSSYEQYF.

The rearrangement uses TRBV6-6 and TRBJ1-3; D may be TRBD1 (5 bases). The CDR3 is 15 residues long. V dropped 6 bases and J dropped 2 bases, with 14 bases sitting between them. Germline V gives CDR1 MNHNY, CDR2 SVGAGI (reference sequence). The CDR3, as DNA: TGTGCCAGCAGCCGAGTGATGGGGGCTGGAAACACCATATATTTT. Its protein product is CASSRVMGAGNTIYF.

This chain joins TRBV19 and TRBJ2-3, with D hard to call. The CDR3 is 15 residues long. Per germline, CDR1 LNHDA and CDR2 SQIVND (reference sequence). V was pared by 2 bases and J by 1 base, with 10 bases between. CDR3 nucleotide sequence: TGTGCCAGTAGTATACAGAGGCTGGGCACAGATACGCAGTATTTT. Its protein is CASSIQRLGTDTQYF. Based on the CDR3 plus reference TRBV19 and TRBJ2-3, the full variable domain is DGGITQSPKYLFRKEGQNVTLSCEQNLNHDAMYWYRQDPGQGLRLIYYSQIVNDFQKGDIAEGYSVSREKKESFPLTVTSAQKNPTAFYLCASSIQRLGTDTQYFGPGTRLTVL.

This clone has just a few counts. This sequence joins TRBV3-1 (or the pseudogene TRBV3-2) and TRBJ2-1, with a possible D match to TRBD2 (6 bases). Germline CDR1 reads LGHDT; CDR2 reads YNNKEL (reference sequence). The CDR3 length is 17 residues. V dropped 4 bases and J dropped 12 bases, with 28 bases sitting between them. The CDR3 spells CASSPMAYGAGPQWQFF. The CDR3 DNA reads TGTGCCAGCAGCCCGATGGCCTATGGGGCGGGACCCCAATGGCAGTTCTTC.

This clone occurred a few times. The rearrangement links TRBV4-3 to TRBJ2-2; no clear D. The CDR3 contains 13 residues. In germline, CDR1 is LGHNA, CDR2 YSLEER. V was pared by 2 bases and J by 2 bases, with 3 bases between. The DNA of the CDR3 is TGCGCCAGCAGCCAACTTAACACCGGGGAGCTGTTTTTT. This gives the protein CASSQLNTGELFF.

This rearrangement joins TRBV6-5 to TRBJ1-5; tentatively, D is TRBD1 (5 bases). The CDR3 spans 13 residues. Germline CDR1 MNHEY, CDR2 SVGAGI. Trimming took 6 bases from V and 7 from J, leaving 13 bases between them. CDR3 protein: CASRLDRGQPQHF. The CDR3 bases are TGTGCCAGCAGGCTAGACAGAGGCCAGCCCCAGCATTTT.

The count of this clone is one. This rearrangement joins TRBV7-8 to TRBJ2-3; tentatively, D is TRBD2 (5 bases). V was shortened by 5 bases and J by 7 bases, with 16 bases between the two germline ends. The CDR3 is made up of 14 amino acids. Looked up from germline, CDR1 is SGHVS and CDR2 is FQNEAQ. Here the CDR3 reads CASSPTGSGNTQYF. DNA for the CDR3: TGTGCCAGCAGCCCTACGGGGTCGGGGAATACGCAGTATTTT.

V usage is TRBV3-1 (or the pseudogene TRBV3-2) and J usage is TRBJ1-1; 7 bases map to TRBD1. The V gene end was trimmed by 4 bases and the J gene end by 1 base; junction bases not matched to a gene: 12. Germline V gene sequence: CDR1 LGHDT, CDR2 YNNKEL (reference sequence). The length of the CDR3 is 17 residues. CDR3 bases: TGTGCCAGCAGCCCCCGGAGGAGGGGGCGAGGGAACACTGAAGCTTTCTTT. Translating it yields CASSPRRRGRGNTEAFF.

The chain uses TRBV21-1 and TRBJ2-1. TRBV21-1 is marked as a pseudogene. This CDR3 contains 15 residues. CDR3 nucleotides: TGTGCCAGCAGGGGGGGACTAACAGGGGCACATGAGCAGTTCTTC. It is translated as CASRGGLTGAHEQFF.